The sequence of this T cell receptor (beta chain) was determined in a study of shared clonotypes between healthy human individuals. Note on this clone: The antigen is undetermined.

Study conclusions and caveats: Clonotypes which were not shared had lower generation probabilities than clonotypes that all four donors shared. Naive CD4 clonotypes overlapped across a few donors at approximately 5%. Naive subsets usually exceeded memory subsets in estimated richness.

Libraries were prepared by immunoSEQ multiplex PCR; TCRdb keeps only in-frame clonotypes and omits some of them. The sample lists more than 2 million clones, 95% seen once, with 0.1% to 0.15% in the top ten. This CDR3 has 19 amino acids. The trim removed 6 bases at V and 6 bases at J, leaving 23 bases unmatched. Germline-derived CDR1 and CDR2 are MNHEY and SMNVEV (reference sequence). This chain joins TRBV27 and TRBJ1-5, with TRBD1 matching over 7 bases. This sequence originates from a man aged 18 to 29 in good health. The sequenced sample was naive CD4+ T cells sorted from blood. Subset noted: CD45RA+ positively selected. CDR3 loop: CASSPVRMRRQGQGQPQHF. The CDR3 region has the DNA TGTGCCAGCAGCCCGGTGAGGATGAGACGACAGGGCCAAGGTCAGCCCCAGCATTTT.